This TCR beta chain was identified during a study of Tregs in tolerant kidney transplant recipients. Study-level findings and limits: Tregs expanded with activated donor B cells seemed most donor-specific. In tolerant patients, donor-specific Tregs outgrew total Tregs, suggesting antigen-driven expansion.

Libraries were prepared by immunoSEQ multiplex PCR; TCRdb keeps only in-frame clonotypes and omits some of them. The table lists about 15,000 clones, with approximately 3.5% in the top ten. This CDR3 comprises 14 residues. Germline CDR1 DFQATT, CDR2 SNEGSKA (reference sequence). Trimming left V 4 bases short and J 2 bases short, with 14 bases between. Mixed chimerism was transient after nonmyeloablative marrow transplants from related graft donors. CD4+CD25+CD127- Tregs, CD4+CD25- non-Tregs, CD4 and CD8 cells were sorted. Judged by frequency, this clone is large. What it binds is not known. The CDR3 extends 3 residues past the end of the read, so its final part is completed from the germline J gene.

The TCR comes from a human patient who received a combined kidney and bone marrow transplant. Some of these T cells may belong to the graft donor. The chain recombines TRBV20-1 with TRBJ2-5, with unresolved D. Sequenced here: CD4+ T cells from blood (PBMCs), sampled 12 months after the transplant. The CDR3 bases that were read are TGCAGTGCTAAGCCATCGGTAGCTCAAGAGACC. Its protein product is CSAKPSVAQET. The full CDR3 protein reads CSAKPSVAQETQYF.